The clone carrying this T cell receptor beta chain was detected only once. Its antigen is undetermined. The V and J ends lost 1 base and 5 bases respectively, with 17 bases between them. CDR1 LNHDA and CDR2 SQIVND come from the germline V gene (reference sequence). The CDR3 has 16 amino acids. The data belong to a study of cytomegalovirus exposure and HLA in healthy donors. Donors in the study were healthy people who gave bone marrow. Vbeta (60) and Jbeta (13) primers were used in the PCR. Libraries were prepared by immunoSEQ multiplex PCR; TCRdb keeps only in-frame clonotypes and omits some of them. The data contain approximately 210,000 clones, 81% of them singletons. Study results and caveats: Excluded: some indistinguishable V segments such as TRBV6-2 and TRBV6-3.

The receptor comes from a man aged 18 to 29 in good health and CMV-seronegative. This chain uses TRBV19 with TRBJ2-5, with D possibly matching TRBD1 (6 bases). The source material was PBMCs. CDR3 nucleotide sequence: TGTGCCAGTAGTATAGGTGGGGTGGGCAGGGGCGAGACCCAGTACTTC. Translated: CASSIGGVGRGETQYF.